This entry describes one T cell receptor (beta chain). This sample was taken from a study of blood T cells in healthy people across ages. Germline CDR1 MDHEN, CDR2 SYDVKM. V lost 4 bases to trimming and J lost 12 bases, with 10 bases between them. The CDR3 sequence is 12 residues long. A J-beta primer mix and a sample-barcoded 5' primer were used in a second PCR of roughly 6 to 11 cycles. Each CDR3 protein gets one entry after TCRdb re-called the 5' RACE reads with MiXCR. The repertoire holds under 1 million distinct CDR3 sequences, under 55% seen once, with around 18% in the top ten. This receptor was obtained from a man aged 60-69 years in good health. Sequencing used blood. The rearrangement links TRBV28 to TRBJ1-6; the D is unclear. The CDR3 spells CASSSPLEPLHF. The CDR3 bases are TGTGCCAGCAGTTCTCCTCTAGAACCCCTCCACTTT. Drawing the rest from reference TRBV28 and TRBJ1-6, the complete variable domain is DVKVTQSSRYLVKRTGEKVFLECVQDMDHENMFWYRQDPGLGLRLIYFSYDVKMKEKGDIPEGYSVSREKKERFSLILESASTNQTSMYLCASSSPLEPLHFGNGTRLTVT.